This T cell receptor beta chain was captured by sequencing in a study of post-analysis software for immune sequencing data. Overall study: Some patients lacked subtype; others had relapsing-remitting, secondary progressive or progressive-relapsing disease.

General observations from the study: Comparison with controls showed significantly lower normalized Chao1 diversity in multiple sclerosis patients. The F measure placed samples prepared in the same batch into strongly shared clusters. With TRBV5-6, TRBV5-1 and TRBV20-1 included, about five TRBV segments were more frequent in patients than in controls.

CDR1 is DFQATT and CDR2 is SNEGSKA in the germline V gene (reference sequence). Trimming shortened V by 6 bases and J by 6 bases, and 20 bases separated the two germline ends. The CDR3 spans 14 residues. This clonotype was observed a handful of times. Antigen specificity is unknown. Each TCR beta cDNA library carried unique molecular identifiers. There were about 0.95 to 11 million T cells, and about half a million cDNA molecules came from them. TCRdb independently ran MiXCR on the PCR reads; one entry per CDR3 protein. Of roughly 600,000 distinct CDR3 sequences listed, around 44% are singletons. The sample consisted of blood. The receptor comes from a girl between 5 and 17 years old with multiple sclerosis. The rearrangement joins TRBV20-1 to TRBJ1-2; the D is unclear. CDR3 sequence reads: CSASNEGVSDGYTF. DNA of the CDR3: TGCAGTGCCTCAAATGAGGGAGTATCGGATGGCTACACCTTC.